The subject of this entry is one TCR beta chain. While infection was still active, Seattle patients were enrolled and then followed longitudinally. This entry comes from a study of blood T cell repertoires in COVID-19. Across the whole study: PBMCs, B-cell-depleted T cells, or T cells were the source of the cDNA or gDNA that made up the material.

The CDR3 runs to 16 residues. CDR1 and CDR2 (germline): SGHRS, YFSETQ. The V end lost 0 bases, the J end lost 7 bases, and 14 bases lay between the germline ends. As processed by the authors: For nucleated cells, counts were estimated from reference gene primer amplification. Sequencing used immunoSEQ multiplex PCR; TCRdb keeps in-frame clones, though not all of them. That table supplies the V and J calls and clone size; D and trimming were determined from the DNA. The sample has about 180,000 clones; 85% to 90% are singletons. This receptor was obtained from a woman between 65 and 79 years old with COVID-19, enrolled during active disease. Sequencing was done on a sample of peripheral blood. V and J are TRBV5-1 and TRBJ1-6, with D hard to call. DNA of the CDR3: TGCGCCAGCAGCTTGGCCGGGGTGGCAGTCAATTCACCCCTCCACTTT. This sequence encodes CASSLAGVAVNSPLHF.